The 18 T cell receptor beta chains reported below all come from one sample, sequenced in a study of T cell changes during pregnancy in multiple sclerosis. Produced via immunoSEQ multiplex PCR; TCRdb's table is partial and in-frame only. The table includes 40,000 to 45,000 clones, approximately 94% detected once. This sample comprised peripheral blood, obtained in the third trimester of pregnancy. Receptors were obtained from a female donor with multiple sclerosis, enrolled in a pregnancy study.

The V and J genes are TRBV7-6 and TRBJ2-1, with D possibly TRBD1 on 6 matching bases. In germline, CDR1 is SGHVS, CDR2 FNYEAQ. The CDR3 has 15 amino acids. V was pared by 2 bases and J by 8 bases, with 16 bases between. Here the CDR3 reads CASSLMGAGNDEQFF. CDR3 DNA sequence: TGTGCCAGCAGCTTAATGGGGGCCGGTAACGATGAGCAGTTCTTC.

The gene calls are TRBV7-3 and TRBJ1-6; D is unresolved. V lost 1 base, J lost 9 bases, and 16 bases lay in between. The CDR3 is made up of 16 amino acids. Germline CDR1 SGHTA, CDR2 FQGTGA. CDR3 sequence reads: CASSLKPLPGASPLHF. CDR3 coding DNA: TGTGCCAGCAGCTTAAAGCCCCTGCCAGGCGCTTCACCCCTCCACTTT. Full variable domain (missing parts from reference TRBV7-3 and TRBJ1-6): GAGVSQTPSNKVTEKGKYVELRCDPISGHTALYWYRQSLGQGPEFLIYFQGTGAADDSGLPNDRFFAVRPEGSVSTLKIQRTERGDSAVYLCASSLKPLPGASPLHFGNGTRLTVT.

The chain uses TRBV6-1 and TRBJ1-1, with D possibly being TRBD1 (6 bases). Germline lookup yields CDR1 MNHNS and CDR2 SASEGT. The CDR3 covers 14 residues. V lost 7 bases to trimming and J lost 1 base, with 13 bases between them. The DNA for the CDR3 is TGTGCCAGCAAGATAAGGGGGGGGAACACTGAAGCTTTCTTT. Translating it yields CASKIRGGNTEAFF.

This clone was counted a few times. V and J are TRBV13 and TRBJ2-7, with 7 nucleotides matching TRBD2. This CDR3 comprises 13 residues. Germline loops: CDR1 PRHDT, CDR2 FYEKMQ (reference sequence). J gave up 5 bases and V 2 bases, and 3 bases lay outside the gene matches. DNA for the CDR3: TGTGCCAGCAGCTTAAGCGGGGCGGACGAGCAGTACTTC. Translating gives CASSLSGADEQYF.

J is TRBJ1-5 and V is TRBV7-9; 7 bases align to TRBD1. With V trimmed by 5 bases and J by 4 bases, 14 bases remained unmatched. The germline CDR1 and CDR2 sequences are SEHNR and FQNEAQ (reference sequence). This CDR3 comprises 17 residues. The CDR3 here is CASSGLGTGAVNQPQHF. CDR3 bases: TGTGCCAGCAGCGGGCTCGGTACAGGGGCCGTTAATCAGCCCCAGCATTTT.

The chain carries TRBV4-2 and TRBJ2-3, with 13 bases aligning to TRBD2. The CDR3 has 16 residues. Per germline, CDR1 LGHNA and CDR2 YNFKEQ. J gave up 3 bases and V 4 bases, and 4 bases lay outside the gene matches. For the CDR3, the DNA is TGTGCCAGCAGCCCAGAACTAGCGGGAGGGACAGATACGCAGTATTTT. This translates into CASSPELAGGTDTQYF.

The table lists this clone with a count of one. The chain couples TRBV6-4 to TRBJ1-2; perhaps TRBD1 as D (5 bases). The germline V gene has CDR1 MRHNA and CDR2 SNTAGT. The ends were cut back, 0 bases at V and 5 bases at J, with 7 bases in the middle. CDR3 size: 13 residues. The CDR3 sequence: CASSDSPGYGYTF. The CDR3 DNA reads TGTGCCAGCAGTGACTCCCCAGGGTATGGCTACACCTTC.

The chain combines TRBV11-3 with TRBJ2-7; 11 nucleotides agree with TRBD1. There are 16 residues in the CDR3. The germline V gene encodes CDR1 SGHNT and CDR2 YENEEA. The V gene end was trimmed by 3 bases and the J gene end by 5 bases; junction bases not matched to a gene: 9. CDR3 sequence: CASSLDTDRGRDEQYF. DNA of the CDR3: TGTGCCAGCAGCTTGGACACGGACAGGGGGCGCGACGAGCAGTACTTC.

This clone was picked up a small number of times. The chain has TRBV9 and TRBJ1-1; D is perhaps TRBD1 (6 bases). The CDR3 sequence is 13 residues long. Per germline, CDR1 SGDLS and CDR2 YYNGEE. V was cut by 4 bases and J by 1 base, with 8 bases left in between. The CDR3 DNA follows: TGTGCCAGCAGCCAGGGACAGAACACTGAAGCTTTCTTT. As protein: CASSQGQNTEAFF.

In DNA, the CDR3 is TGCGCCAGCAGCTTGATGGTAGCCACCGGGGAGCTGTTTTTT. Translated, it gives CASSLMVATGELFF. V usage is TRBV5-1 and J usage is TRBJ2-2; D not certain. The CDR3 length is 14 residues. Germline CDR1 SGHRS, CDR2 YFSETQ. The germline V and J ends were trimmed by 1 base and 4 bases, with 8 bases remaining between them.

The chain joins TRBV6-5 to TRBJ1-3; unclear D gene. Germline CDR1 is MNHEY and CDR2 is SVGAGI. This CDR3 region has 15 residues. V lost 6 bases, J lost 0 bases, and 12 bases lay in between. This CDR3 reads CASSLTQSSGNTIYF. CDR3 DNA sequence: TGTGCCAGCAGCCTTACACAGAGCTCTGGAAACACCATATATTTT.

This chain uses TRBV28 with TRBJ1-3, with D tentatively TRBD1 (5 bases). The CDR3 covers 15 residues. Trimming cost V 8 bases and J 0 bases, with 14 bases left between them. Germline CDR1 MDHEN, CDR2 SYDVKM. CDR3 nucleotides: TGTGCCAGCCGCGGCCCAGGGTCCTCTGGAAACACCATATATTTT. Translation gives CASRGPGSSGNTIYF.

V gene TRBV10-3 combines with J gene TRBJ2-7; 8 bases are a match to TRBD1. The length of the CDR3 is 15 residues. From germline, CDR1 is ENHRY and CDR2 SYGVKD. J lost 0 bases, V lost 4 bases, and 5 bases had no gene match. The CDR3 here is CAISAGGVDSYEQYF. The CDR3 coding sequence is TGTGCCATCAGTGCAGGGGGCGTTGACTCCTACGAGCAGTACTTC.

The V gene is TRBV9, the J gene TRBJ1-1; possible D gene TRBD1, 6 bases. Looked up from germline, CDR1 is SGDLS and CDR2 is YYNGEE. V lost 0 bases to trimming and J lost 1 base, with 10 bases between them. The CDR3 contains 15 residues. CDR3 protein: CASSVATGSNTEAFF. CDR3 bases: TGTGCCAGCAGCGTAGCTACAGGGTCGAACACTGAAGCTTTCTTT.

This chain links TRBV5-1 with TRBJ1-2; tentatively, D is TRBD1 (5 bases). V dropped 4 bases and J dropped 4 bases, with 17 bases sitting between them. Germline assignment: CDR1 SGHRS and CDR2 YFSETQ. The CDR3 loop spans 15 amino acids. DNA of the CDR3: TGCGCCAGCAGCCCGCGGGAACAGGCAATCTATGGCTACACCTTC. It is translated as CASSPREQAIYGYTF. Variable domain in full (rest from reference TRBV5-1 and TRBJ1-2): KAGVTQTPRYLIKTRGQQVTLSCSPISGHRSVSWYQQTPGQGLQFLFEYFSETQRNKGNFPGRFSGRQFSNSRSEMNVSTLELGDSALYLCASSPREQAIYGYTFGSGTRLTVV.

The chain has TRBV11-2 and TRBJ2-2, with 9 bases that match TRBD2. Germline CDR1 is SGHAT and CDR2 is FQNNGV. This CDR3 region has 14 residues. The junction had 2 bases not matched to a gene; V was cut back by 2 bases and J by 7 bases. CDR3 sequence: CASSLLAGIGELFF. For the CDR3, the DNA is TGTGCCAGCAGCTTACTAGCGGGAATCGGGGAGCTGTTTTTT.

The J gene is TRBJ2-1, the V gene TRBV5-5; TRBD2 matches 12 bases. After removal of 2 bases from V and 7 bases from J, the junction contained 7 bases not matched to a gene. Germline loops: CDR1 SGHKS, CDR2 YYEKEE (reference sequence). This CDR3 spans 16 amino acids. CDR3 nucleotide sequence: TGTGCCAGCAGCTTCGGACTAGCGGGGAGGAGTAATGAGCAGTTCTTC. Translation gives CASSFGLAGRSNEQFF.

The chain couples TRBV6-4 to TRBJ2-3, with a weak D call TRBD2 (6 bases). V shed 2 bases and J shed 0 bases, with 9 bases lying between them. CDR1 and CDR2 (germline): MRHNA, SNTAGT. This CDR3 is built from 15 residues. The CDR3 bases are TGTGCCAGCAGTGACGAGGCGGGAAGCACAGATACGCAGTATTTT. Translated, it gives CASSDEAGSTDTQYF.